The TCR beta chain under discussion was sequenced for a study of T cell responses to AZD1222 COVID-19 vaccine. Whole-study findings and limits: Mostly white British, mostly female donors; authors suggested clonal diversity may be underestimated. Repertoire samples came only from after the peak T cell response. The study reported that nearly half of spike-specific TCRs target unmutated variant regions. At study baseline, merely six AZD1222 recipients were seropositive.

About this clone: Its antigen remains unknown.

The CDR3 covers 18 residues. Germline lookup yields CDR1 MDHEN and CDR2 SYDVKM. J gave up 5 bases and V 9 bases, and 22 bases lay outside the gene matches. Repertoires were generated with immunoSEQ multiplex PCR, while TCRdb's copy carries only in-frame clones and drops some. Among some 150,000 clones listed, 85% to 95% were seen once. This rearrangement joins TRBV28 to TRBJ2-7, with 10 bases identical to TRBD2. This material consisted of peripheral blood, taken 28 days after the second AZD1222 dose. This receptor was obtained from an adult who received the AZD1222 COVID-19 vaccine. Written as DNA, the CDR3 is TGTGCCAGTCCCCCCCCCGCTAGCGGGAGTCGGACTCGGAACGAGCAGTACTTC. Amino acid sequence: CASPPPASGSRTRNEQYF.